The entry that follows covers one TCR beta chain sequence. Its antigen is unidentified. This may be a read error: a much more frequent sequence differs by one nucleotide. A second about 6 to 12 cycle PCR used barcoded and J-beta primers. CDR3-containing paired-end reads numbering at least 2.5 million came from each sample. MiXCR, applied by TCRdb to the 5' RACE reads, yields one record per CDR3 protein. Among about 1.6 million distinct CDR3 sequences listed, around 36% were seen once. The record originates from a study of blood T cells in healthy people across ages. Study observations and caveats: Unsorted PBMCs prevented conclusive naive versus antigen-experienced comparison.

The sample taken for sequencing was blood. The receptor comes from a woman between 25 and 40 years old in good health.

CDR3 nucleotide sequence: TGTGCCAGCAGGGAAAGTAGCGGACCCTACGAGCAGTACTTC. It yields the protein CASRESSGPYEQYF. The chain is built from TRBV2 and TRBJ2-7; D is perhaps TRBD2 (6 bases). V lost 6 bases, J lost 2 bases, and 14 bases lay in between. The CDR3 spans 14 residues. Germline lookup yields CDR1 SNHLY and CDR2 FYNNEI.